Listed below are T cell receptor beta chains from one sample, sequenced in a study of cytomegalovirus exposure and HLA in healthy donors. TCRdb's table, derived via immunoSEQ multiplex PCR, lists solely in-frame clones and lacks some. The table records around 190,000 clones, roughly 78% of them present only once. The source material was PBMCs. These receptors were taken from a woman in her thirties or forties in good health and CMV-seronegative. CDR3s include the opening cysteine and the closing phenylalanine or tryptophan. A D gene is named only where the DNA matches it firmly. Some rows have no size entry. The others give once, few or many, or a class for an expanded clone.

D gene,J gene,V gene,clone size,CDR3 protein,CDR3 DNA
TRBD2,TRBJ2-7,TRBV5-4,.,CASRAELAGGSEQYF,TGTGCCAGCAGAGCGGAACTAGCGGGAGGGAGCGAGCAGTACTTC
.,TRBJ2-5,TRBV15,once,CATSSFGETQYF,TGTGCCACCAGCAGTTTCGGGGAGACCCAGTACTTC
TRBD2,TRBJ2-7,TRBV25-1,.,CASSDLAEVYEQYF,TGTGCCAGCAGTGACCTAGCGGAGGTCTACGAGCAGTACTTC
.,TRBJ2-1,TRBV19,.,CASSPGEINEQFF,TGTGCCAGTAGTCCAGGGGAAATTAATGAGCAGTTCTTC
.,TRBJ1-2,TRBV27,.,CASSLSTGGDGYTF,TGTGCCAGCAGTTTAAGTACAGGTGGCGATGGCTACACCTTC
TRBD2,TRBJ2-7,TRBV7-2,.,CASSPAGELYEQYF,TGTGCCAGCAGCCCCGCGGGGGAGCTATACGAGCAGTACTTC
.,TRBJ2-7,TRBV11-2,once,CASSSTYSYEQYF,TGTGCCAGCAGCTCAACTTACTCCTACGAGCAGTACTTC
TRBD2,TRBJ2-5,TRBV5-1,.,CASSLGTSGFQETQYF,TGCGCCAGCAGCTTGGGGACTAGCGGATTTCAAGAGACCCAGTACTTC
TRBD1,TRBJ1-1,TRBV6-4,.,CASSDSDRGTEAFF,TGTGCCAGCAGTGACTCGGACAGGGGGACTGAAGCTTTCTTT
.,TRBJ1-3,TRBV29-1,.,CSVEDSSRNTIYF,TGCAGCGTTGAAGACTCCTCTCGAAACACCATATATTTT
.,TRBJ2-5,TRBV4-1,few,CASSQGVVTGTETQYF,TGCGCCAGCAGCCAAGGGGTCGTAACAGGGACGGAGACCCAGTACTTC
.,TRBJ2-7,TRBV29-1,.,CSATGLTSYEQYF,TGCAGCGCAACAGGGTTGACCTCCTACGAGCAGTACTTC
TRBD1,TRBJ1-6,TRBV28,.,CASSSSTGDYSPLHF,TGTGCCAGCAGTTCCTCGACAGGGGATTATTCACCCCTCCACTTT
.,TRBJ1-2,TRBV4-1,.,CASSQPAQGSDYGYTF,TGCGCCAGCAGCCAGCCCGCCCAGGGGAGCGACTATGGCTACACCTTC
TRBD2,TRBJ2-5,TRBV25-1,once,CASRLAGLGETQYF,TGTGCCAGCAGACTAGCGGGTCTCGGGGAGACCCAGTACTTC
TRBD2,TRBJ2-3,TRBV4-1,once,CASSQDSERGGFTDTQYF,TGCGCCAGCAGCCAAGATTCTGAGCGGGGGGGATTCACAGATACGCAGTATTTT
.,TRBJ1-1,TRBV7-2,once,CASSLNPPGRNTEAFF,TGTGCCAGCAGCTTAAACCCTCCAGGGCGGAACACTGAAGCTTTCTTT
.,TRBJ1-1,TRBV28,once,CASSPIDSNREAFF,TGTGCCAGCAGTCCCATAGACTCTAACCGCGAGGCTTTCTTT
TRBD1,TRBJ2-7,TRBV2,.,CASKVDRVTEQYF,TGTGCCAGCAAAGTCGACAGGGTGACCGAGCAGTACTTC
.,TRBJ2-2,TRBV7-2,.,CASSLDSLGAGELFF,TGTGCCAGCAGCTTAGACAGCTTAGGGGCCGGGGAGCTGTTTTTT
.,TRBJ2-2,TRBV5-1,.,CASSPGAGNTGELFF,TGCGCCAGCAGCCCAGGAGCGGGGAACACCGGGGAGCTGTTTTTT
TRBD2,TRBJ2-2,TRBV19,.,CASSLLAGLTGELFF,TGTGCCAGTAGTTTACTAGCGGGCCTCACCGGGGAGCTGTTTTTT
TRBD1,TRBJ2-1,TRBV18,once,CASSRGQGATYNEQFF,TGTGCCAGCTCACGGGGGCAGGGGGCGACGTACAATGAGCAGTTCTTC
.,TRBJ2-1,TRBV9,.,CASSVSRVAGSYNEQFF,TGTGCCAGCAGCGTATCACGGGTTGCGGGGTCCTACAATGAGCAGTTCTTC
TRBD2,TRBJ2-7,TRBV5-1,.,CASSWGGSFYEQYF,TGCGCCAGCAGCTGGGGGGGGTCCTTCTACGAGCAGTACTTC
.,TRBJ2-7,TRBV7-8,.,CASSLAFGRTDFFSYEQYF,TGTGCCAGCAGCTTAGCATTCGGGAGGACAGATTTTTTTTCCTACGAGCAGTACTTC
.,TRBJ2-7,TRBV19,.,CASTDTWGEGAREQYF,TGTGCCAGTACCGATACATGGGGAGAGGGCGCCCGGGAGCAGTACTTC
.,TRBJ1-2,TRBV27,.,CASSPPGSGGYTF,TGTGCCAGCAGTCCCCCTGGATCGGGTGGCTACACCTTC
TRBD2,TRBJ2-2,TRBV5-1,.,CASSSRTSGANTGELFF,TGCGCCAGCAGCTCCCGCACTAGCGGAGCGAACACCGGGGAGCTGTTTTTT
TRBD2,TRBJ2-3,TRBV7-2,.,CASSWGGGSTDTQYF,TGTGCCAGCAGCTGGGGCGGGGGAAGCACAGATACGCAGTATTTT
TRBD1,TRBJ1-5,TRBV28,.,CASSLSGQGHQPQHF,TGTGCCAGCAGTTTAAGCGGACAGGGACATCAGCCCCAGCATTTT
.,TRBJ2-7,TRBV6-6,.,CASSPFREQYF,TGTGCCAGCAGTCCCTTTCGCGAGCAGTACTTC
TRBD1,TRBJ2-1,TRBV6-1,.,CASSERAGGINEQFF,TGTGCCAGCAGTGAAAGGGCAGGGGGTATCAATGAGCAGTTCTTC
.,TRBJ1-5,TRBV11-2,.,CASSLSGGSQPQHF,TGTGCCAGCAGCTTATCGGGGGGGAGTCAGCCCCAGCATTTT
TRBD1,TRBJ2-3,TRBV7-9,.,CASSLDRGSPDTQYF,TGTGCCAGCAGCTTAGACAGGGGTAGCCCAGATACGCAGTATTTT
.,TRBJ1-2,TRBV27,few,CASSLYGGRVGGYTF,TGTGCCAGCAGTTTATATGGCGGCAGGGTGGGCGGCTACACCTTC
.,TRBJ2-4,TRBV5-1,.,CASSLGDSSTAKNIQYF,TGCGCCAGCAGCTTGGGAGACAGCTCAACAGCCAAAAACATTCAGTACTTC
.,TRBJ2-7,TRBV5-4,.,CASSTQGVTGYEQYF,TGTGCCAGCAGCACCCAAGGAGTGACCGGCTACGAGCAGTACTTC
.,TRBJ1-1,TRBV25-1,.,CASRGGATIAFF,TGTGCCAGCAGGGGGGGTGCGACGATCGCTTTCTTT
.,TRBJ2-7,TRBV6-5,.,CASSPTGHTGYEQYF,TGTGCCAGCAGCCCCACCGGACATACGGGCTACGAGCAGTACTTC
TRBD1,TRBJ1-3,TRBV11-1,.,CASSGPGGEFGNTIYF,TGTGCCAGCAGCGGTCCAGGGGGCGAGTTTGGAAACACCATATATTTT
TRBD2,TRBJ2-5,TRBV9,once,CASSVGPSGGSQETQYF,TGTGCCAGCAGCGTAGGCCCTAGCGGGGGGTCTCAAGAGACCCAGTACTTC
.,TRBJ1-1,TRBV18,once,CASSPPTGSGTEAFF,TGTGCCAGCTCACCGCCCACGGGGAGCGGCACTGAAGCTTTCTTT
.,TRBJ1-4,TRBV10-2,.,CASAKGSNEKLFF,TGCGCCAGCGCAAAAGGGAGTAATGAAAAACTGTTTTTT
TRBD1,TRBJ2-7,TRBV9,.,CASRGTGSYEQYF,TGTGCCAGCAGAGGGACAGGATCCTACGAGCAGTACTTC
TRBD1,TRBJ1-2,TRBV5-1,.,CASSPTTGGHYGYTF,TGCGCCAGCAGCCCTACCACAGGGGGCCACTATGGCTACACCTTC
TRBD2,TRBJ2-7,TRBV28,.,CASSLLREEYEQYF,TGTGCCAGCAGTTTACTACGGGAGGAGTACGAGCAGTACTTC
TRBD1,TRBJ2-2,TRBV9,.,CASSVVGTDFGGELFF,TGTGCCAGCAGCGTAGTCGGGACAGATTTTGGAGGGGAGCTGTTTTTT
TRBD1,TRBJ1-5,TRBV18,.,CASSLRDRGGNQPQHF,TGTGCCAGCTCACTCCGGGACAGGGGAGGCAATCAGCCCCAGCATTTT
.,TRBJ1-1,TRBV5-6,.,CASSLGSSTEAFF,TGTGCCAGCAGCTTGGGTAGCAGCACTGAAGCTTTCTTT
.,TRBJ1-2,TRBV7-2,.,CASSRYGSNYGYTF,TGTGCCAGCAGCAGATACGGGTCTAACTATGGCTACACCTTC
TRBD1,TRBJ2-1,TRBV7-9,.,CASSPGGYNEQFF,TGTGCCAGCAGCCCAGGGGGCTACAATGAGCAGTTCTTC
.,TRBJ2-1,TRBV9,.,CASSVGATYNEQFF,TGTGCCAGCAGCGTAGGTGCGACCTACAATGAGCAGTTCTTC
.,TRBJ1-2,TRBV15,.,CATSRASEGGRYGYTF,TGTGCCACCAGCAGAGCGTCCGAGGGCGGTCGCTATGGCTACACCTTC